This T cell receptor (beta chain) was captured by sequencing in a study of cytomegalovirus exposure and HLA in healthy donors. The donors were members of the approximately 120-subject validation cohort (separate from the approximately 670-subject first cohort). General observations from the study: Specificity for CMV antigens was confirmed in vitro for three of the CMV-associated chains.

Here immunoSEQ multiplex PCR was the method, and the copy in TCRdb shows in-frame clones only, minus some. Of about 110,000 clones listed, approximately 85% are singletons. The V gene lost 4 bases and the J gene lost 3 bases, with 11 bases spanning the gap. The CDR3 is made up of 14 amino acids. Germline values: CDR1 SGHTA, CDR2 FQGTGA. Regarding this clone: The antigen is not known.

The chain uses TRBV7-3 and TRBJ2-3; maybe TRBD1 (6 bases). Sequencing was done on a sample of PBMCs. The TCR was taken from a woman aged 18-29 years in good health and CMV-seronegative. The CDR3 DNA is TGTGCCAGCAGCTCCATGGACAGTACAGATACGCAGTATTTT. It codes for CASSSMDSTDTQYF.